Listed below are T cell receptor beta chains from one sample, sequenced in a study of blood T cell repertoires in COVID-19. Only in-frame clones appear in the TCRdb table, and some are missing; sequencing was by immunoSEQ multiplex PCR. The sample consists of approximately 230,000 clones, about 83% of them appearing once. Sequenced input: peripheral blood. The receptors come from a man older than 75 with acute or convalescent COVID-19. CDR3s include the opening cysteine and the closing phenylalanine or tryptophan. Only some rows state a clone size, as once, few, many or a class for expanded clones.

J gene: TRBJ1-6; V gene: TRBV5-6; clone size: .; CDR3 protein: CASSKDRVESPLHF
J gene: TRBJ2-1; V gene: TRBV10-3; clone size: .; CDR3 protein: CAIRPGLGSYNEQFF
J gene: TRBJ2-3; V gene: TRBV6-5; clone size: .; CDR3 protein: CASSRGTLPDTQYF
J gene: TRBJ2-3; V gene: TRBV29-1; clone size: .; CDR3 protein: CSVRTSLNTDTQYF
J gene: TRBJ2-1; V gene: TRBV7-2; clone size: .; CDR3 protein: CASSPVGLAANEQFF
J gene: TRBJ1-2; V gene: TRBV28; clone size: .; CDR3 protein: CASTSIRGLYGYTF
J gene: TRBJ2-2; V gene: TRBV15; clone size: once; CDR3 protein: CATSRGRIPDTGELFF
J gene: TRBJ2-5; V gene: TRBV24-1; clone size: few; CDR3 protein: CATSAGGLETQYF
J gene: TRBJ2-7; V gene: TRBV2; clone size: .; CDR3 protein: CASSRLAGVQSYEQYF
J gene: TRBJ2-5; V gene: TRBV3-1/TRBV3-2; clone size: .; CDR3 protein: CASSPRGGGREETQYF
J gene: TRBJ2-1; V gene: TRBV29-1; clone size: .; CDR3 protein: CSVDPGLAGTNEQFF
J gene: TRBJ2-2; V gene: TRBV10-3; clone size: .; CDR3 protein: CAISGLAGTGELFF
J gene: TRBJ2-5; V gene: TRBV3-1/TRBV3-2; clone size: .; CDR3 protein: CASSRTRMFQETQYF